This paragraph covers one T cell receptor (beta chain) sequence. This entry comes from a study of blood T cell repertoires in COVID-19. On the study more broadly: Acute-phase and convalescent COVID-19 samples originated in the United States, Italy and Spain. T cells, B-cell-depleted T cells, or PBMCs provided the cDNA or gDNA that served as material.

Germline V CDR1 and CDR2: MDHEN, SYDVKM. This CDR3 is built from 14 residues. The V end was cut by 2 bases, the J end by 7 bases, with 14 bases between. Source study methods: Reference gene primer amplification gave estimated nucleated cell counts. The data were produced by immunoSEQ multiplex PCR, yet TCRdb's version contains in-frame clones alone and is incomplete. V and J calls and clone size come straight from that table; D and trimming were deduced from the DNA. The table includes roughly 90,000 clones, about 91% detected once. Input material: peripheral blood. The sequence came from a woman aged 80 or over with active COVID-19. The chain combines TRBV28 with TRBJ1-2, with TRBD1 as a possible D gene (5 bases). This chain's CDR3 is CASSLSPVGGGYTF. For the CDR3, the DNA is TGTGCCAGCAGTTTAAGCCCAGTGGGGGGTGGCTACACCTTC.